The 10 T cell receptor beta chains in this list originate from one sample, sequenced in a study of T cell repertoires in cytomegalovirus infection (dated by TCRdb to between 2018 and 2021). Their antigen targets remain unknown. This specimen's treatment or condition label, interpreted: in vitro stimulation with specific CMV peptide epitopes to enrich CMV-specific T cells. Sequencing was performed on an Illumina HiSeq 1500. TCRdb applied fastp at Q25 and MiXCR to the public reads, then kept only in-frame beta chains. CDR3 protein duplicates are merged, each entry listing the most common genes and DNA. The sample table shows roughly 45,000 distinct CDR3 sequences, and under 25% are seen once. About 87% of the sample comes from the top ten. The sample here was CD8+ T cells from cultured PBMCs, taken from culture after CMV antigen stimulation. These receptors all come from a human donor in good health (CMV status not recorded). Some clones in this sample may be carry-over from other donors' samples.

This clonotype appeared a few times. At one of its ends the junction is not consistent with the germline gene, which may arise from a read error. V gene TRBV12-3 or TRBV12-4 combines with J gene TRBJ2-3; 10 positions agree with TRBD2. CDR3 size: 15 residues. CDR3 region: CASSWASGSTDTQYF. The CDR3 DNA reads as TGTGCCAGCAGTTGGGCTAGCGGGAGCACGGATACGCAGTATTTT.

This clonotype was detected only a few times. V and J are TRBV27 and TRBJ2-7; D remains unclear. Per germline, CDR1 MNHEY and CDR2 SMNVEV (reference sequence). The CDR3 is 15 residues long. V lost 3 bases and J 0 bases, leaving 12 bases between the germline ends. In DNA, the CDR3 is TGTGCCAGCAGTTTCGAGCGCGGCGACTCCTACGAGCAGTACTTC. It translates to CASSFERGDSYEQYF.

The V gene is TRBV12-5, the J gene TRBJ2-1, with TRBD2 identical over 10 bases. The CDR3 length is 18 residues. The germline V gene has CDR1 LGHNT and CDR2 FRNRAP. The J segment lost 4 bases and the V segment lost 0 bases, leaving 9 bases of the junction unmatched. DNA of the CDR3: TGTGCTAGTGGTTTGGTACAAGGGCTAGCGGGAGTATACAATGAGCAGTTCTTC. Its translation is CASGLVQGLAGVYNEQFF.

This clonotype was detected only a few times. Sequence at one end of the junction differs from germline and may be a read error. This CDR3 reads CASSTGVRGDF. CDR3 in DNA: TGTGCCAGCAGTACGGGAGTCAGGGGTGACTTC. This chain joins TRBV6-2 or TRBV6-3 and TRBJ2-5, with D perhaps being TRBD1 or TRBD2 (6 bases each). The CDR3 is 11 residues long. In germline, CDR1 is MNHEY, CDR2 SVGEGT.

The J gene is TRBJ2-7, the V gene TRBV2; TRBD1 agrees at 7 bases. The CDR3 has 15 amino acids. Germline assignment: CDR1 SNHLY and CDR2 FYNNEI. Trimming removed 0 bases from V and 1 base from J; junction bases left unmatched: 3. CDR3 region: CASSEAGGGSYEQYF. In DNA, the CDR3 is TGTGCCAGCAGTGAAGCAGGGGGCGGTTCCTACGAGCAGTACTTC.

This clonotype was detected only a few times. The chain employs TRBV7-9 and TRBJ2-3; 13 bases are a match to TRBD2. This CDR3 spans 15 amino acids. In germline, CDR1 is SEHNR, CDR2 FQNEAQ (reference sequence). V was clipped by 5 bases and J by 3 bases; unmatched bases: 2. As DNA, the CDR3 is TGTGCCAGCAGCGGGACTAGCGGGGCGACAGATACGCAGTATTTT. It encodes CASSGTSGATDTQYF.

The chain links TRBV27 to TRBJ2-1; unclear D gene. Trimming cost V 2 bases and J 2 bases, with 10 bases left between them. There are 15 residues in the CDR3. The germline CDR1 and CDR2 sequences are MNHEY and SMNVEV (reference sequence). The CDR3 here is CASSLLPLTYNEQFF. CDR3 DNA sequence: TGTGCCAGCAGTTTACTTCCCCTGACCTACAATGAGCAGTTCTTC.

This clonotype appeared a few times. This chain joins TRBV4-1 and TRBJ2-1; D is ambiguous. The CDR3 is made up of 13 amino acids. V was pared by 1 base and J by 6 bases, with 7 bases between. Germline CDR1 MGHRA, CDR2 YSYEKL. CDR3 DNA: TGCGCCAGCAGCCAAGTGTTGGGCAATGAGCAGTTCTTC. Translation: CASSQVLGNEQFF.

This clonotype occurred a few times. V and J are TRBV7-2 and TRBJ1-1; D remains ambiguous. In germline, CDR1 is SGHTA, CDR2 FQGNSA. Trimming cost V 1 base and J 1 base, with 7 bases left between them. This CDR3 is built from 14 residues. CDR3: CASSLVHRNTEAFF. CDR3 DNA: TGTGCCAGCAGCTTAGTCCACCGGAACACTGAAGCTTTCTTT.

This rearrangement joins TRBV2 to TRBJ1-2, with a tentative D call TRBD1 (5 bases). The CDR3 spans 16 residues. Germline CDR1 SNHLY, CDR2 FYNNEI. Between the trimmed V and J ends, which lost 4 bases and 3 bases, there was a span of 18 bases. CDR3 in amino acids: CASSASGSGRDYGYTF. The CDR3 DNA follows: TGTGCCAGCAGTGCCTCCGGTTCGGGCAGGGACTATGGCTACACCTTC.